Sequencing of this T cell receptor beta chain was carried out in a study of prognosis after radiotherapy for stage I lung cancer. This CDR3 comprises 13 residues. Germline-derived CDR1 and CDR2 are MDHEN and SYDVKM. V lost 7 bases to trimming and J lost 0 bases; unmatched junction nucleotides: 3. The TCR beta CDR3 region was amplified from genomic DNA, with two rounds of multiplex PCR being used for the amplification. First-round PCR amplification was performed with primers specific to each TRBV and TRBJ gene. One entry per CDR3 protein results from TCRdb running MiXCR on the multiplex PCR reads. The table shows about 28,000 distinct CDR3 sequences, with more than 45% occurring only once.

This TCR was sampled from a donor over 45 with non-small cell lung cancer. The specimen was PBMCs, collected before or after stereotactic body radiation therapy (not recorded which). The V and J genes are TRBV28 and TRBJ2-7; 7 bases map to TRBD1. CDR3 in DNA: TGTGCCAGCAAGAGACAGGGCTCCTACGAGCAGTACTTC. This sequence encodes CASKRQGSYEQYF.